This T cell receptor (beta chain) was sequenced during a study of T cell clonotyping in hematopoietic cell transplantation. Time point reported: recipient sample about 28 days before transplant, after cytoreduction. Some clones are missing from TCRdb's copy, which holds only in-frame ones; the method was immunoSEQ multiplex PCR. The table has roughly 28,000 clones, under 95% seen once. This TCR was recovered from a man between 45 and 60 years old with acute myeloid leukemia. Some clones in this sample may be carry-over from other donors' samples. Specimen: peripheral blood mononuclear cells, collected before stem cell transplant.

CDR3 sequence (DNA): TGTGCCAGCAGCGCGACTAGCGGGAGTTTCCATGAGCAGTTCTTC. Its protein is CASSATSGSFHEQFF. The rearrangement links TRBV9 to TRBJ2-1, with 12 bases aligning to TRBD2. Germline CDR1 and CDR2: SGDLS and YYNGEE. Trimming took 3 bases from V and 8 from J; bases not matched to a gene: 6. The CDR3 is 15 amino acids.